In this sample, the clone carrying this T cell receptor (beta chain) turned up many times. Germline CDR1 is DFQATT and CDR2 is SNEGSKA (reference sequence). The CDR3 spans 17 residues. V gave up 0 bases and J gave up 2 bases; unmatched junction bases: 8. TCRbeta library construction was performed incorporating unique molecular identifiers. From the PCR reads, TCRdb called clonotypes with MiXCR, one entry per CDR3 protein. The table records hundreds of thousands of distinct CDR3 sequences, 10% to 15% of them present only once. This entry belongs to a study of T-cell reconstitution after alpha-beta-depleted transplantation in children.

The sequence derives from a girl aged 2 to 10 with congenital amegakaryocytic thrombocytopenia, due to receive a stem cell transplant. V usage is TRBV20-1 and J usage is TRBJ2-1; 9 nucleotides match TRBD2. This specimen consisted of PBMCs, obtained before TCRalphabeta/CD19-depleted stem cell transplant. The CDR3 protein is CSARDSLLAGPYNEQFF. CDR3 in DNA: TGCAGTGCTAGAGACTCTCTACTAGCGGGCCCCTACAATGAGCAGTTCTTC.